This TCR beta chain was documented in a study of patients and donors after allogeneic stem cell transplantation (dated by TCRdb to between 2020 and 2021). At the junction V is shortened by 4 bases and J by 8 bases; bases outside the gene matches: 10. The CDR3 starts with the cysteine, ends with the phenylalanine, and has 14 residues. CDR3 DNA only is kept here, 42 bases in frame from base 1. This clonotype was counted between two and nine times. No cognate antigen has been identified for it. No base quality information exists; no much larger clone differs at one position. The library was prepared using RT-PCR. TCRdb names NextSeq 550 as the instrument used. Using fastp trimming at Q25 and MiXCR clonotype assembly, TCRdb reanalyzed the public sequencing data and kept in-frame beta chains. Each CDR3 protein appears once, grouped with its most common genes and DNA. This sample holds some 880,000 distinct CDR3 sequences; roughly 18% were observed only once. Of the sample, 5.5% to 6.5% falls within the top ten clones.

The sequence joins TRBV12-3 or TRBV12-4 to TRBJ1-1, with TRBD1 identical over 7 junction bases. This clonotype originated in a human donor who was either an allogeneic HSCT recipient or a stem cell or donor lymphocyte infusion donor (not recorded which). It is not recorded whose cells these are; they may come from a transplant donor. The sequencing sample was made of blood, either unsorted or a sorted T cell fraction (not recorded which). The nucleotides are TGTGCCAGCAGTTCCAGACAGGGTGTGACAGAAGCTTTCTTT. The resulting protein is CASSSRQGVTEAFF.